The T cell receptor beta chain under discussion was sequenced for a study of blood T cell repertoires in COVID-19. Only in-frame clones appear in the TCRdb table, and some are missing; sequencing was by immunoSEQ multiplex PCR. The sample yields fewer than 85,000 clones, roughly 88% seen once. The CDR3 spans 13 residues. Trimming removed 0 bases at V and 4 bases at J, with 6 bases between. The V gene's germline CDR1 is SSHAT and CDR2 FNYEAQ (reference sequence). The source of this sequence is a human donor in a cohort sampled during active COVID-19. The material sequenced was peripheral blood. The genes are TRBV7-7 and TRBJ2-5; D possibly corresponds to TRBD1 (6 bases). CDR3 nucleotides: TGTGCCAGCAGCTTAGCGGGGGCAGAGACCCAGTACTTC. This translates into CASSLAGAETQYF.